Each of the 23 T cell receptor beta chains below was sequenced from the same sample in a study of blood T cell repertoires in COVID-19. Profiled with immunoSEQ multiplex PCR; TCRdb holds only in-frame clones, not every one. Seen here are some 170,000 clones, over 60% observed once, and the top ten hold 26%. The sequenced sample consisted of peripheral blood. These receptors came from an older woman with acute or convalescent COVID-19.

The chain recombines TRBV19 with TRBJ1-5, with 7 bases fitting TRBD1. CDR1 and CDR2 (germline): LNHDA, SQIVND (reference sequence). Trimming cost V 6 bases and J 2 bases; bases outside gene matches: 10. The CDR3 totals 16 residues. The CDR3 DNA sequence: TGTGCCAGTAGCTTACCCAGGGGGTCTGGCAATCAGCCCCAGCATTTT. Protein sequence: CASSLPRGSGNQPQHF.

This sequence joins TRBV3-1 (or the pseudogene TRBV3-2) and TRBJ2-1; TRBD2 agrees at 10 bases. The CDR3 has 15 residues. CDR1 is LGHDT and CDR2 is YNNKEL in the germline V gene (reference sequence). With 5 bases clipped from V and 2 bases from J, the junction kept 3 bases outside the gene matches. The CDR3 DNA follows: TGTGCCAGCAGCTCGCTAGCGGGAGCCTACAATGAGCAGTTCTTC. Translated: CASSSLAGAYNEQFF.

Here the CDR3 DNA reads TGTGCCAGCAGCTTTTCACGGGACAATCTTGGCTACACCTTC. Translation: CASSFSRDNLGYTF. The V gene is TRBV7-8, the J gene TRBJ1-2; perhaps TRBD1 as D (6 bases). Germline V gives CDR1 SGHVS, CDR2 FQNEAQ. CDR3 length: 14 amino acids. Trimming shortened V by 3 bases and J by 7 bases, and 15 bases separated the two germline ends.

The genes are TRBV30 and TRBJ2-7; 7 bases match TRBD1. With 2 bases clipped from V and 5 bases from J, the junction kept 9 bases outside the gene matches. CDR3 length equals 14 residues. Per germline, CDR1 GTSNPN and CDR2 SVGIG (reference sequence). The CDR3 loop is CAWSMGQFYDEQYF. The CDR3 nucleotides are TGTGCCTGGAGTATGGGACAGTTCTACGACGAGCAGTACTTC.

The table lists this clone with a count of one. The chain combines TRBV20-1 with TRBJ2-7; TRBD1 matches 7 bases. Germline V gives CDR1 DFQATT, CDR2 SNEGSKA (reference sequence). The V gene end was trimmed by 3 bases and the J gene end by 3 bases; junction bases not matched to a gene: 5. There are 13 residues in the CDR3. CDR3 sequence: CSASRGPDYEQYF. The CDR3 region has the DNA TGCAGTGCTAGTAGGGGGCCAGACTACGAGCAGTACTTC.

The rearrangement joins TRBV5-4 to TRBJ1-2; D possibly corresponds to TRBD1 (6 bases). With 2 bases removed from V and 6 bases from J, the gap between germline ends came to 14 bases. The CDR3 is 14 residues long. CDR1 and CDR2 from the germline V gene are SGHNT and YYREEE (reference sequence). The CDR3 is CASSFYDRTHGYTF. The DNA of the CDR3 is TGTGCCAGCAGCTTTTATGACAGGACTCATGGCTACACCTTC.

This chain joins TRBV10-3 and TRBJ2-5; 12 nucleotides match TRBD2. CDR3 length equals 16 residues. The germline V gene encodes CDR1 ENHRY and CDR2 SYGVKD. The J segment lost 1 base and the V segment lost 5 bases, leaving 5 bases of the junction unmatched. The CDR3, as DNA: TGTGCCATCAGTTCCGGGACTAGCGGGTCCCAAGAGACCCAGTACTTC. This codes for CAISSGTSGSQETQYF.

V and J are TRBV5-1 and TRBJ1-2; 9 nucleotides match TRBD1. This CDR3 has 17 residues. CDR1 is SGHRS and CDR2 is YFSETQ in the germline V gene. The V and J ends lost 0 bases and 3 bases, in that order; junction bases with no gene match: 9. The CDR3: CASSLGAGGQGDYGYTF. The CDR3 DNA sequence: TGCGCCAGCAGCTTGGGAGCCGGGGGACAGGGCGACTATGGCTACACCTTC. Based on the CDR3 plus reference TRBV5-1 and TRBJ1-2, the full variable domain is KAGVTQTPRYLIKTRGQQVTLSCSPISGHRSVSWYQQTPGQGLQFLFEYFSETQRNKGNFPGRFSGRQFSNSRSEMNVSTLELGDSALYLCASSLGAGGQGDYGYTFGSGTRLTVV.

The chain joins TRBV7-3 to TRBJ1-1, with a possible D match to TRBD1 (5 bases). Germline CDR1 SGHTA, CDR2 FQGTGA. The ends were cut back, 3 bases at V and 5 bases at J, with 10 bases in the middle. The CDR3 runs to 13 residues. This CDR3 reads CASSLGGGTEAFF. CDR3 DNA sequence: TGTGCCAGCAGCTTGGGGGGTGGAACTGAAGCTTTCTTT.

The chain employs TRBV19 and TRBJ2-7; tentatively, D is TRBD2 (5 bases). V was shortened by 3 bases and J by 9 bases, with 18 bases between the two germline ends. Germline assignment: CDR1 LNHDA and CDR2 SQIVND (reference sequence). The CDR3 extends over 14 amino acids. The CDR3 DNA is TGTGCCAGTAGTATCCGAGGGCTCAAATCTGCGCAGTACTTC. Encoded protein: CASSIRGLKSAQYF.

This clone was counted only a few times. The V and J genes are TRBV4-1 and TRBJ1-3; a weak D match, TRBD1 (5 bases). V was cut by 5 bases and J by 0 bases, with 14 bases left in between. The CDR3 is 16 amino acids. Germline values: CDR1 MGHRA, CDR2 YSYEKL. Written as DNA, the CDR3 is TGCGCCAGCAGCTCGAGGAGGGGCATCTCTGGAAACACCATATATTTT. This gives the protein CASSSRRGISGNTIYF.

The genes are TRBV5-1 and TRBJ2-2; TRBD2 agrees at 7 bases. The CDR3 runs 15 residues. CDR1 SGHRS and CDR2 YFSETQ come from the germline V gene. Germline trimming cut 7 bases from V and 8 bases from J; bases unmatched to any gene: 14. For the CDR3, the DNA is TGCGCCAGCCGAGCGGGAACCGGAGGGTCGGGGGAGCTGTTTTTT. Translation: CASRAGTGGSGELFF. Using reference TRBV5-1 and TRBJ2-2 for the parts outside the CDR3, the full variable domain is KAGVTQTPRYLIKTRGQQVTLSCSPISGHRSVSWYQQTPGQGLQFLFEYFSETQRNKGNFPGRFSGRQFSNSRSEMNVSTLELGDSALYLCASRAGTGGSGELFFGEGSRLTVL.

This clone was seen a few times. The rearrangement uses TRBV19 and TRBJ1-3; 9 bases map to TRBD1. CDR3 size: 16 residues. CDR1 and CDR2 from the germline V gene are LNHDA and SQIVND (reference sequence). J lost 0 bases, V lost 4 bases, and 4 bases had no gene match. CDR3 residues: CASSKQGAFSGNTIYF. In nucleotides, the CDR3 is TGTGCCAGTAGTAAACAGGGGGCTTTCTCTGGAAACACCATATATTTT.

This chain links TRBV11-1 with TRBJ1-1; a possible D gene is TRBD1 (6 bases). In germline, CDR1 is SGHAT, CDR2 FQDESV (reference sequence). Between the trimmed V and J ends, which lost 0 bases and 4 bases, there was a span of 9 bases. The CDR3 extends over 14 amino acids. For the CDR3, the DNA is TGTGCCAGCAGCTTAGCATCAGGGGTCACTGAAGCTTTCTTT. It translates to CASSLASGVTEAFF.

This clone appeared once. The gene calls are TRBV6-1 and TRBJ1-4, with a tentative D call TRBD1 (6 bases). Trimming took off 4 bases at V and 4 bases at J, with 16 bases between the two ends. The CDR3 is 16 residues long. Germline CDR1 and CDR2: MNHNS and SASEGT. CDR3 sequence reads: CASSGGGGGLNEKLFF. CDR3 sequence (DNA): TGTGCCAGCAGTGGCGGGGGCGGGGGCCTTAATGAAAAACTGTTTTTT.

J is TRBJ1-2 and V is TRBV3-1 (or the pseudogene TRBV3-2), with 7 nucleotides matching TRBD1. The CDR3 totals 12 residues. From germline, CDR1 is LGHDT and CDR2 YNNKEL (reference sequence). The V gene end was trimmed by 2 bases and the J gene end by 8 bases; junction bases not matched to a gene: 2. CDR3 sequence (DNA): TGTGCCAGCAGCCAAACAGGGGTCGGCTACACCTTC. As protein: CASSQTGVGYTF.

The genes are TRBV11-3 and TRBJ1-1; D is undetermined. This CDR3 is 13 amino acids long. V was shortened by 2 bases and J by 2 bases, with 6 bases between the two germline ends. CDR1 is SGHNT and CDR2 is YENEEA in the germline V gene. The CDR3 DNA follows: TGTGCCAGCAGCTTATACGGTAACACTGAAGCTTTCTTT. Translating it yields CASSLYGNTEAFF.

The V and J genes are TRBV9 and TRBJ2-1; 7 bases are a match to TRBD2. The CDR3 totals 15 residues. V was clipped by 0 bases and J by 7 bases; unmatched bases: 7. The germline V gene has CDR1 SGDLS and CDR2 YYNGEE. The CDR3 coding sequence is TGTGCCAGCAGCGTAGGGCTAGCGGAGTCAAATGAGCAGTTCTTC. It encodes CASSVGLAESNEQFF. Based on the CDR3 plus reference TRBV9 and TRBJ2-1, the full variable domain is DSGVTQTPKHLITATGQRVTLRCSPRSGDLSVYWYQQSLDQGLQFLIQYYNGEERAKGNILERFSAQQFPDLHSELNLSSLELGDSALYFCASSVGLAESNEQFFGPGTRLTVL.

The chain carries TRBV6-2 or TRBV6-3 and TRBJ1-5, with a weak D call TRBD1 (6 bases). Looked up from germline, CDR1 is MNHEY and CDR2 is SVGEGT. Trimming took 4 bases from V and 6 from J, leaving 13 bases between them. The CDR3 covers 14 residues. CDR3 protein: CASSFGGAGQPQHF. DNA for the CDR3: TGTGCCAGCAGTTTTGGGGGCGCGGGTCAGCCCCAGCATTTT.

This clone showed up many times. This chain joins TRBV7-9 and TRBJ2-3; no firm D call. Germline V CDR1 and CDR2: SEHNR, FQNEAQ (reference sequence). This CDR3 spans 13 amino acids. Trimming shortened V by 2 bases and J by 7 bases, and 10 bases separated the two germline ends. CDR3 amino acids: CASSLYEQHTQYF. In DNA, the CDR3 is TGTGCCAGCAGCTTATACGAGCAACATACGCAGTATTTT.

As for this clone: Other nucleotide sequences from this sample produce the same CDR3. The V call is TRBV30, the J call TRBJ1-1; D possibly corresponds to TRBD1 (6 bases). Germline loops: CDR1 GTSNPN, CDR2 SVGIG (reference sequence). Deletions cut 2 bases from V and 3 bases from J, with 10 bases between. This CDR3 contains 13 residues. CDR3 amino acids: CAWSKNRDTEAFF. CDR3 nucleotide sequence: TGTGCCTGGAGTAAAAACAGGGACACTGAAGCTTTCTTT. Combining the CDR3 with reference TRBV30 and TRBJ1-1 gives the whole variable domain SQTIHQWPATLVQPVGSPLSLECTVEGTSNPNLYWYRQAAGRGLQLLFYSVGIGQISSEVPQNLSASRPQDRQFILSSKKLLLSDSGFYLCAWSKNRDTEAFFGQGTRLTVV.

The CDR3 loop is CASSPGAGQETQYF. The CDR3 bases are TGTGCCAGTAGTCCAGGGGCGGGTCAAGAGACCCAGTACTTC. The chain joins TRBV19 to TRBJ2-5; maybe TRBD1 (6 bases). The CDR3 is 14 amino acids. CDR1 is LNHDA, CDR2 SQIVND, per germline (reference sequence). The V and J ends lost 5 bases and 2 bases respectively, with 12 bases between them.

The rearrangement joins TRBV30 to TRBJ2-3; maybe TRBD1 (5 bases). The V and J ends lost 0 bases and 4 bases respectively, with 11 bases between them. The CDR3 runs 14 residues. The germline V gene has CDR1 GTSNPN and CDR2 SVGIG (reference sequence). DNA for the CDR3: TGTGCCTGGAGTGTCGCTAGGGGTGCAGATACGCAGTATTTT. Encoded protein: CAWSVARGADTQYF.